Reported below is one T cell receptor (beta chain). Its cognate antigen is unknown. The data originate from a study of vaccination and CD4 T cells after COVID-19. Study as a whole: The convalescents, six males and four females, included two who were Hispanic. Ranging from 14 to 241, the interval between dose two and post-vaccine sampling had a median of 72 days. Two doses of either BNT162b2 or mRNA-1273 vaccine went to participants.

The treatment was: roughly 10-day PBMC culture with coronavirus spike peptide pools or control peptides (ViraFEST assay). Antigen-specific T cell expansion with peptide pools preceded TCR sequencing in the ViraFEST approach. Cultured CD4+ T cell DNA underwent sequencing with the Oncomine TCR Beta short-read assay. Each CDR3 protein gets one entry after TCRdb re-called the PCR reads with MiXCR. Among some 10,000 distinct CDR3 sequences listed, around three quarters were seen once. V lost 9 bases, J lost 3 bases, and 17 bases lay in between. Germline CDR1 MNHNS, CDR2 SASEGT. The CDR3 is 14 amino acids. The sample comprised CD4+ T cells from blood, cultured in vitro. The chain combines TRBV6-1 with TRBJ1-2, with D tentatively TRBD1 (6 bases). This sequence originates from a human donor who had recovered from COVID-19. The CDR3 is CASQRAGADYGYTF. The CDR3 bases are TGTGCCAGTCAACGGGCAGGGGCGGACTATGGCTACACCTTC.